The 7 T cell receptor beta chains below were found in one sample sequenced in a study of blood T cell repertoires in COVID-19. Clones were sequenced by immunoSEQ multiplex PCR, and TCRdb holds only the in-frame ones, with some missing. The sample carries approximately 240,000 clones, around four fifths recorded once. Sequenced material: peripheral blood. The receptor source for this set is an older woman with active or convalescent COVID-19.

The chain has TRBV4-2 and TRBJ2-3; TRBD2 matches at 9 bases. CDR3 length: 16 residues. Germline CDR1 and CDR2: LGHNA and YNFKEQ. V was clipped by 0 bases and J by 4 bases; unmatched bases: 5. The CDR3 loop reads CASSQEGGRAADTQYF. The DNA of the CDR3 is TGTGCCAGCAGCCAAGAGGGCGGGAGGGCCGCAGATACGCAGTATTTT.

The rearrangement uses TRBV5-4 and TRBJ2-1; perhaps TRBD2 as D (6 bases). From germline, CDR1 is SGHNT and CDR2 YYREEE (reference sequence). The CDR3 spans 15 residues. V was shortened by 4 bases and J by 1 base, with 12 bases between the two germline ends. CDR3: CASSPPGTSYNEQFF. In DNA, the CDR3 is TGTGCCAGCAGCCCCCCCGGGACTTCCTACAATGAGCAGTTCTTC. Variable domain in full (rest from reference TRBV5-4 and TRBJ2-1): ETGVTQSPTHLIKTRGQQVTLRCSSQSGHNTVSWYQQALGQGPQFIFQYYREEENGRGNFPPRFSGLQFPNYSSELNVNALELDDSALYLCASSPPGTSYNEQFFGPGTRLTVL.

The chain recombines TRBV13 with TRBJ1-1; no reliable D call. CDR1 is PRHDT, CDR2 FYEKMQ, per germline (reference sequence). The CDR3 loop spans 16 amino acids. Trimming left V 3 bases short and J 1 base short, with 15 bases between. For the CDR3, the DNA is TGTGCCAGCAGCTTTCAAAGGCGGCGTCCGAACACTGAAGCTTTCTTT. Its translation is CASSFQRRRPNTEAFF.

The chain recombines TRBV24-1 with TRBJ2-1; D is perhaps TRBD2 (8 bases). Germline V gene data show CDR1 as KGHDR and CDR2 as SFDVKD. V lost 5 bases and J lost 2, with 12 bases in between. The CDR3 loop spans 15 amino acids. In nucleotides, the CDR3 is TGTGCCACCAGTGTAGCGGGACAGACCTACAATGAGCAGTTCTTC. Its translation: CATSVAGQTYNEQFF.

The gene calls are TRBV7-2 and TRBJ1-2; D gene uncertain. The CDR3 covers 16 residues. The germline V and J ends were trimmed by 5 bases and 4 bases, with 20 bases remaining between them. Germline loops: CDR1 SGHTA, CDR2 FQGNSA. The CDR3 DNA follows: TGTGCCAGCAGCGTCGTTCCCGAGTATAGCGGCTATGGCTACACCTTC. Amino acids: CASSVVPEYSGYGYTF.

The V and J genes are TRBV6-2 or TRBV6-3 and TRBJ2-7, with D unclear. The CDR3 covers 12 residues. V lost 4 bases to trimming and J lost 0 bases, with 4 bases between them. Germline V gene lookup returns CDR1 MNHEY and CDR2 SVGEGT. CDR3 amino acids: CASSSSSYEQYF. The CDR3 DNA is TGTGCCAGCAGTTCCAGCTCCTACGAGCAGTACTTC.

In its sample, this clone was seen a few times. The chain carries TRBV12-5 and TRBJ2-1, with D possibly TRBD1 on 5 matching bases. Germline V lookup: CDR1 LGHNT, CDR2 FRNRAP. V lost 2 bases, J lost 7 bases, and 12 bases lay in between. The CDR3 is 14 residues long. The CDR3 sequence is CASGLTGAENEQFF. CDR3 DNA: TGTGCTAGTGGTTTGACTGGGGCTGAGAATGAGCAGTTCTTC.